This note documents a single TCR beta chain sequence. This sample was included in a study of OX40 agonist ivuxolimab in advanced cancers. This table comes from immunoSEQ multiplex PCR, and its TCRdb copy is limited to in-frame clones, with some not included. The table has about 90,000 clones, about 90% seen once. Per germline, CDR1 KGHSH and CDR2 LQKENI. Trimming cost V 3 bases and J 6 bases; bases outside gene matches: 19. This CDR3 spans 20 amino acids. The source material was CD4+ or CD8+ T cells sorted from blood, sampled in a trial of the OX40 agonist ivuxolimab. The sequence was obtained from an adult with an advanced solid tumor such as melanoma, head and neck, liver or kidney cancer. The chain couples TRBV18 to TRBJ2-7; 14 bases are a match to TRBD2. The CDR3 coding sequence is TGTGCCAGCTCACCGCCGAACAGCAAATTTTCCGGGACTAGCGGGAGCGAGCAGTACTTC. Its translation: CASSPPNSKFSGTSGSEQYF.